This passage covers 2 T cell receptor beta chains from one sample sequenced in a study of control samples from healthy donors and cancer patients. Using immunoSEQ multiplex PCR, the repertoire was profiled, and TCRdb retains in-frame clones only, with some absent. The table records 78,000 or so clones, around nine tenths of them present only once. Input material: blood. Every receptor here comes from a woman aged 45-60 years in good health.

The CDR3 loop is CASTPLGGASDEQFF. Here the CDR3 DNA reads TGTGCCAGCACCCCACTCGGGGGGGCCTCAGATGAGCAGTTCTTC. The chain employs TRBV27 and TRBJ2-1, with 8 bases fitting TRBD2. Unmatched junction bases numbered 13, after V lost 7 bases and J lost 8 bases. Per germline, CDR1 MNHEY and CDR2 SMNVEV (reference sequence). There are 15 residues in the CDR3.

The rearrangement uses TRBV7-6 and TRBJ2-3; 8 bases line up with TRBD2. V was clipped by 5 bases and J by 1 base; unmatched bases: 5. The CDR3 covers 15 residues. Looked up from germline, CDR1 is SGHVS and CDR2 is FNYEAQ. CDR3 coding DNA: TGTGCCAGCAGCGCTGGACTAGCAGGCACAGATACGCAGTATTTT. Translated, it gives CASSAGLAGTDTQYF.